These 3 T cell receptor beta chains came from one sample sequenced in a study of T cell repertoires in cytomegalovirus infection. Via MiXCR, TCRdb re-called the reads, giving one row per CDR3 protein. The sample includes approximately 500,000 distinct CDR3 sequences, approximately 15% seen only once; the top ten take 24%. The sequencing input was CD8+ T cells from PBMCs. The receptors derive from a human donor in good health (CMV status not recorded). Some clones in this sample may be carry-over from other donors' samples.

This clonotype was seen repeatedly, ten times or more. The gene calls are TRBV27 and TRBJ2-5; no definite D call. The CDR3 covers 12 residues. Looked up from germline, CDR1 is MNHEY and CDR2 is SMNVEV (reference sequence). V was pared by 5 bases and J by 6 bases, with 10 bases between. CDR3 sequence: CASSLAGQTQYF. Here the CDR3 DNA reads TGTGCCAGCAGTCTCGCCGGGCAGACCCAGTACTTC.

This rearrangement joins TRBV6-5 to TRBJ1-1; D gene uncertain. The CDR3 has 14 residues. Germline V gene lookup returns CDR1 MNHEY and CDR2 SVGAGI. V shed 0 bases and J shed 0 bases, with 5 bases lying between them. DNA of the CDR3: TGTGCCAGCAGTTACTCGAACCTGAACACTGAAGCTTTCTTT. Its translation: CASSYSNLNTEAFF.

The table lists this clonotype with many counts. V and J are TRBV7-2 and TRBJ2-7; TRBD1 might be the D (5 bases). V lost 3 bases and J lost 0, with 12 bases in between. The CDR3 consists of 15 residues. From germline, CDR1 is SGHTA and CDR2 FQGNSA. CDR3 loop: CASSFTPGLSYEQYF. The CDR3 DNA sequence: TGTGCCAGCAGCTTCACACCAGGGCTCTCCTACGAGCAGTACTTC.